One sample yielded the 19 T cell receptor beta chains listed below, sequenced in a study of control samples from healthy donors and cancer patients. Assay used: immunoSEQ multiplex PCR; TCRdb lists only in-frame clones, some missing. This sample has roughly 120,000 clones, with about 95% found just once. Sequencing input: blood. Source of these receptors: a man aged 25-40 years in good health.

V is TRBV30 and J is TRBJ1-6, with D uncertain. The CDR3 runs to 14 residues. CDR1 and CDR2 from the germline V gene are GTSNPN and SVGIG (reference sequence). Trimming cost V 5 bases and J 0 bases, with 8 bases left between them. CDR3 nucleotide sequence: TGTGCCTGGGCGGCGAGCTCCTATAATTCACCCCTCCACTTT. It codes for CAWAASSYNSPLHF. Together with reference TRBV30 and TRBJ1-6, the CDR3 gives the full variable domain: SQTIHQWPATLVQPVGSPLSLECTVEGTSNPNLYWYRQAAGRGLQLLFYSVGIGQISSEVPQNLSASRPQDRQFILSSKKLLLSDSGFYLCAWAASSYNSPLHFGNGTRLTVT.

The chain is built from TRBV27 and TRBJ1-3, with a possible D match to TRBD1 (5 bases). V was cut by 5 bases and J by 0 bases, with 14 bases left in between. The germline CDR1 and CDR2 sequences are MNHEY and SMNVEV (reference sequence). The CDR3 is made up of 16 amino acids. CDR3 sequence: CASSPGGASSGNTIYF. CDR3 nucleotides: TGTGCCAGCAGTCCTGGCGGGGCGAGCTCTGGAAACACCATATATTTT.

This chain connects TRBV5-1 to TRBJ2-1; 8 positions match TRBD1. There are 14 residues in the CDR3. CDR1 and CDR2 from the germline V gene are SGHRS and YFSETQ. The V segment lost 4 bases and the J segment 9 bases; nucleotides outside the gene matches: 9. The CDR3 loop is CASSLRTGRGEQFF. The CDR3 DNA follows: TGCGCCAGCAGCCTCCGGACAGGGCGCGGTGAGCAGTTCTTC.

This sequence joins TRBV5-1 and TRBJ2-5; D remains ambiguous. The V and J ends lost 4 bases and 0 bases respectively, with 7 bases between them. The CDR3 runs to 13 residues. Germline assignment: CDR1 SGHRS and CDR2 YFSETQ. The DNA of the CDR3 is TGCGCCAGCAGCCCCCCTGACCAAGAGACCCAGTACTTC. It yields the protein CASSPPDQETQYF.

The gene calls are TRBV11-2 and TRBJ2-5; TRBD2 matches 10 bases. V lost 1 base to trimming and J lost 4 bases; unmatched junction nucleotides: 3. Germline CDR1 is SGHAT and CDR2 is FQNNGV. The CDR3 totals 15 residues. CDR3 in amino acids: CASSLGASGGETQYF. The CDR3 DNA reads TGTGCCAGCAGCTTAGGGGCTAGCGGGGGAGAGACCCAGTACTTC. Full variable domain (missing parts from reference TRBV11-2 and TRBJ2-5): EAGVAQSPRYKIIEKRQSVAFWCNPISGHATLYWYQQILGQGPKLLIQFQNNGVVDDSQLPKDRFSAERLKGVDSTLKIQPAKLEDSAVYLCASSLGASGGETQYFGPGTRLLVL.

This clone was picked up one time. The rearrangement joins TRBV14 to TRBJ1-6; D gene ambiguous. The germline gives CDR1 SGHDN, CDR2 FVKESK. Deletions cut 2 bases from V and 10 bases from J, with 6 bases between. The CDR3 is 12 amino acids. The CDR3 here is CASSQPPSPLHF. The DNA for the CDR3 is TGTGCCAGCAGCCAACCCCCGTCACCCCTCCACTTT. Supplemented by reference TRBV14 and TRBJ1-6, the full variable domain reads EAGVTQFPSHSVIEKGQTVTLRCDPISGHDNLYWYRRVMGKEIKFLLHFVKESKQDESGMPNNRFLAERTGGTYSTLKVQPAELEDSGVYFCASSQPPSPLHFGNGTRLTVT.

This sequence joins TRBV7-2 and TRBJ2-5; tentative D call: TRBD1 (6 bases). This CDR3 region has 14 residues. V lost 3 bases and J 1 base, leaving 9 bases between the germline ends. Germline V CDR1 and CDR2: SGHTA, FQGNSA. This chain's CDR3 is CASSFGQLQETQYF. Here the CDR3 DNA reads TGTGCCAGCAGCTTTGGACAGCTCCAAGAGACCCAGTACTTC.

The chain joins TRBV19 to TRBJ2-7; a weak D match, TRBD2 (6 bases). The CDR3 is 12 residues long. Germline assignment: CDR1 LNHDA and CDR2 SQIVND (reference sequence). Between the trimmed V and J ends, which lost 5 bases and 1 base, there was a span of 6 bases. The DNA of the CDR3 is TGTGCCAGTAGTGGGGGGTCCTACGAGCAGTACTTC. It specifies CASSGGSYEQYF. Based on the CDR3 plus reference TRBV19 and TRBJ2-7, the full variable domain is DGGITQSPKYLFRKEGQNVTLSCEQNLNHDAMYWYRQDPGQGLRLIYYSQIVNDFQKGDIAEGYSVSREKKESFPLTVTSAQKNPTAFYLCASSGGSYEQYFGPGTRLTVT.

The chain links TRBV4-3 to TRBJ1-6; TRBD1 matches 7 bases. After removal of 0 bases from V and 7 bases from J, the junction contained 6 bases not matched to a gene. The CDR3 is 16 amino acids. CDR1 and CDR2 (germline): LGHNA, YSLEER. The CDR3 protein is CASSQDLRQGNSPLHF. The CDR3 DNA sequence: TGCGCCAGCAGCCAAGATTTGCGACAGGGAAATTCACCCCTCCACTTT.

This clone came up a few times. This CDR3 is CASSQDGASGYEQYF. CDR3 nucleotides: TGCGCCAGCAGCCAAGATGGGGCTAGCGGGTACGAGCAGTACTTC. V is TRBV4-1 and J is TRBJ2-7, with TRBD2 identical over 8 bases. Per germline, CDR1 MGHRA and CDR2 YSYEKL. Germline trimming cut 0 bases from V and 4 bases from J; bases unmatched to any gene: 5. This CDR3 is built from 15 residues.

This chain connects TRBV15 to TRBJ1-2; 7 bases match TRBD1. The CDR3 length is 14 residues. Unmatched junction bases numbered 1, after V lost 0 bases and J lost 3 bases. Germline values: CDR1 LNHNV, CDR2 YYDKDF (reference sequence). The CDR3 DNA reads as TGTGCCACCAGCAGAGACACAGGGGACTATGGCTACACCTTC. Protein sequence: CATSRDTGDYGYTF.

This chain connects TRBV19 to TRBJ1-6, with TRBD1 matching over 9 bases. CDR3 length: 14 residues. The germline V gene has CDR1 LNHDA and CDR2 SQIVND (reference sequence). The J segment lost 10 bases and the V segment lost 9 bases, leaving 10 bases of the junction unmatched. The CDR3 sequence: CASLPGQGTSPLHF. The CDR3 DNA is TGTGCCAGCCTTCCGGGACAGGGAACCTCACCCCTCCACTTT.

Details on this clone: One end of the junction does not line up with germline, which may come from a read error. The V call is TRBV2, the J call TRBJ2-5, with D perhaps TRBD2 (7 bases). The germline CDR1 and CDR2 sequences are SNHLY and FYNNEI. This CDR3 has 16 residues. In DNA form, the CDR3 reads TGTGCCCGCAGTGGGAGGGGGGGGCATGGCCAAGAGACCCAGTACTTC. Translation: CARSGRGGHGQETQYF.

The chain links TRBV4-3 to TRBJ2-1; TRBD2 matches 8 bases. This CDR3 is 17 amino acids long. V lost 0 bases to trimming and J lost 0 bases; unmatched junction nucleotides: 4. CDR1 and CDR2 (germline): LGHNA, YSLEER. CDR3: CASSQEAGGVSYNEQFF. The CDR3 region has the DNA TGCGCCAGCAGCCAAGAAGCCGGGGGGGTCTCCTACAATGAGCAGTTCTTC.

The chain uses TRBV19 and TRBJ1-5; 11 bases match TRBD1. CDR3 size: 16 residues. Germline V gene lookup returns CDR1 LNHDA and CDR2 SQIVND (reference sequence). V trimming: 3 bases; J trimming: 2 bases; junction bases outside the gene matches: 3. The CDR3 DNA reads TGTGCCAGTAGTATCGGGACAGGGGGAGGCAATCAGCCCCAGCATTTT. Residues: CASSIGTGGGNQPQHF.

This clone was recorded only once. The V gene is TRBV12-3 or TRBV12-4, the J gene TRBJ1-1, with D unresolved. Between the trimmed V and J ends, which lost 7 bases and 1 base, there was a span of 7 bases. This CDR3 contains 12 residues. CDR3 sequence (DNA): TGTGCCAGCACTATAGGGAACACTGAAGCTTTCTTT. Translation: CASTIGNTEAFF.

The chain is built from TRBV4-1 and TRBJ1-1, with D hard to call. V lost 1 base, J lost 6 bases, and 12 bases lay in between. The CDR3 extends over 14 amino acids. Germline V gene sequence: CDR1 MGHRA, CDR2 YSYEKL. CDR3 amino acids: CASSQGSVRPEAFF. The CDR3 DNA reads as TGCGCCAGCAGCCAAGGAAGTGTCCGCCCTGAAGCTTTCTTT.

The J gene is TRBJ2-7, the V gene TRBV6-5; 8 bases line up with TRBD1. The CDR3 runs to 14 residues. Trimming removed 8 bases from V and 1 base from J; junction bases left unmatched: 7. Germline V CDR1 and CDR2: MNHEY, SVGAGI. CDR3 loop: CASDRQGKSYEQYF. DNA for the CDR3: TGTGCCAGCGATAGACAGGGGAAATCCTACGAGCAGTACTTC.

V is TRBV7-3 and J is TRBJ2-3, with TRBD2 matching over 7 bases. V lost 5 bases, J lost 4 bases, and 3 bases stayed unmatched. Germline V CDR1 and CDR2: SGHTA, FQGTGA. The CDR3 totals 13 residues. The CDR3 spells CASSRRGSDTQYF. The CDR3 DNA is TGTGCCAGCAGCCGGCGGGGGTCAGATACGCAGTATTTT. The full variable domain, completed using reference TRBV7-3 and TRBJ2-3, is GAGVSQTPSNKVTEKGKYVELRCDPISGHTALYWYRQSLGQGPEFLIYFQGTGAADDSGLPNDRFFAVRPEGSVSTLKIQRTERGDSAVYLCASSRRGSDTQYFGPGTRLTVL.